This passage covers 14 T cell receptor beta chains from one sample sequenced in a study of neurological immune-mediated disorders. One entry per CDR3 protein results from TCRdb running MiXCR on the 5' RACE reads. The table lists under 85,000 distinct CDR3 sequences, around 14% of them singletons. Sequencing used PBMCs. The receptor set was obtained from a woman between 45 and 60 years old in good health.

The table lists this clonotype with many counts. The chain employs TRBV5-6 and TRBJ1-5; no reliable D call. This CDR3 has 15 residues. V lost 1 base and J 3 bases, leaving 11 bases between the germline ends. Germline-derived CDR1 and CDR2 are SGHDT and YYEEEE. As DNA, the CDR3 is TGTGCCAGCAGCTTGTGGGCAGGCCACAATCAGCCCCAGCATTTT. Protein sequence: CASSLWAGHNQPQHF. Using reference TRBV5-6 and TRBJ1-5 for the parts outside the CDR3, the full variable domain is DAGVTQSPTHLIKTRGQQVTLRCSPKSGHDTVSWYQQALGQGPQFIFQYYEEEERQRGNFPDRFSGHQFPNYSSELNVNALLLGDSALYLCASSLWAGHNQPQHFGDGTRLSIL.

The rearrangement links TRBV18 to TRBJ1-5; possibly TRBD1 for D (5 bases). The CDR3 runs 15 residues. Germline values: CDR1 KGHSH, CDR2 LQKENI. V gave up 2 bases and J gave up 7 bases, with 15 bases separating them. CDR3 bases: TGTGCCAGCTCACCATTTCCCAGGGTTGACCAGCCCCAGCATTTT. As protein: CASSPFPRVDQPQHF.

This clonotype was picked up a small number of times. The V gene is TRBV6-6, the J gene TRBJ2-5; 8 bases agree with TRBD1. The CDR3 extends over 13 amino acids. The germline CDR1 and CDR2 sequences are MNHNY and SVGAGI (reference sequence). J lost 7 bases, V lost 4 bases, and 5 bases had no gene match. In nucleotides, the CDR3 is TGTGCCAGCAGTTCCGACAGGGGAGGGACCCAGTACTTC. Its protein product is CASSSDRGGTQYF.

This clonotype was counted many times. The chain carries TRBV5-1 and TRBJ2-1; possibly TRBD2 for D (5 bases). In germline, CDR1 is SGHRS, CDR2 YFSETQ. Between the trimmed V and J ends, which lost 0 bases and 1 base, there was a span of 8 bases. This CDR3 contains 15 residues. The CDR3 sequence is CASSLVAGSYNEQFF. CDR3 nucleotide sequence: TGCGCCAGCAGCTTGGTGGCGGGTTCCTACAATGAGCAGTTCTTC.

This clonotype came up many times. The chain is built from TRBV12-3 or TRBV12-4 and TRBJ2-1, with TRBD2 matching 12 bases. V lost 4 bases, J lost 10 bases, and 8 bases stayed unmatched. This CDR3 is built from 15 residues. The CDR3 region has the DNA TGTGCCAGCAGTTCGACTAGCGGGAGAGCTACCGAGCAGTTCTTC. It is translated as CASSSTSGRATEQFF.

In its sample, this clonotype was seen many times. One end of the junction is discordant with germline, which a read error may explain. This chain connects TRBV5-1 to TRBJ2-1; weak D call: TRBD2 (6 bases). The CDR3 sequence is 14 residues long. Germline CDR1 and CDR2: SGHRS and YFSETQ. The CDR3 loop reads CASSLDGTRNEQLF. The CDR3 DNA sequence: TGCGCCAGCAGCCTGGACGGGACTCGCAATGAGCAGCTCTTC.

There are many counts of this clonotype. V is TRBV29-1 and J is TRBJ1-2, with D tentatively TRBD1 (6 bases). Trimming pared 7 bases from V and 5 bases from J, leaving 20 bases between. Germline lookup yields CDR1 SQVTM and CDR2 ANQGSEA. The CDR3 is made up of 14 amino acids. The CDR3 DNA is TGCAGCGCAGAGAGGGGGGCGGAGAGTTATGGCTACACCTTC. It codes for CSAERGAESYGYTF.

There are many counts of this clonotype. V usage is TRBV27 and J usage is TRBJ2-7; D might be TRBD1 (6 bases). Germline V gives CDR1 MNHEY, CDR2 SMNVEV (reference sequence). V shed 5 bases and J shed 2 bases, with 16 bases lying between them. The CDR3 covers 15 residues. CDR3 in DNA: TGTGCCAGCAGTCCTCGGACAGACCCGGCCTACGAGCAGTACTTC. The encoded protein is CASSPRTDPAYEQYF.

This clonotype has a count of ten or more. For the CDR3, the DNA is TGTGCCAGCAGTCCACAGGGGGCCTACACTGAAGCTTTCTTT. Translated, it gives CASSPQGAYTEAFF. The chain links TRBV2 to TRBJ1-1; 9 bases are a match to TRBD1. Trimming at V came to 5 bases and at J to 3 bases, leaving 4 bases not matched to a gene. The V gene's germline CDR1 is SNHLY and CDR2 FYNNEI. The CDR3 is 14 amino acids.

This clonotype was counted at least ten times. The CDR3 loop is CASSPGLYFSSYNEQFF. CDR3 nucleotide sequence: TGTGCCAGCAGCCCGGGACTATACTTTAGCTCCTACAATGAGCAGTTCTTC. The rearrangement uses TRBV12-3 or TRBV12-4 and TRBJ2-1; 7 bases map to TRBD2. This CDR3 region has 17 residues. The J segment lost 0 bases and the V segment lost 6 bases, leaving 11 bases of the junction unmatched.

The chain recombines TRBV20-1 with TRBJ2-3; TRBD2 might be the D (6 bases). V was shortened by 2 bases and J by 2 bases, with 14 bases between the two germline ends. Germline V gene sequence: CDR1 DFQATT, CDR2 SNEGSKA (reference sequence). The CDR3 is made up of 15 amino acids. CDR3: CSARRGGVYTDTQYF. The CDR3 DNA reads TGCAGTGCTAGACGAGGCGGGGTGTACACAGATACGCAGTATTTT.

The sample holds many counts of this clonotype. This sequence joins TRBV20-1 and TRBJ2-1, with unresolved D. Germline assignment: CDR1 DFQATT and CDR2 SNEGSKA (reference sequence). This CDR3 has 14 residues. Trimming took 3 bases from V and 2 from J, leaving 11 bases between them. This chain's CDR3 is CSASDGLTYNEQFF. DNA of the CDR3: TGCAGTGCTAGCGATGGTTTAACCTACAATGAGCAGTTCTTC.

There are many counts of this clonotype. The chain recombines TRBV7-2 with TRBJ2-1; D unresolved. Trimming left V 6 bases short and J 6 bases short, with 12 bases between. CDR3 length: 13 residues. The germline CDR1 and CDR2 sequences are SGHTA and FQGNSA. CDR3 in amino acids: CASSRSPSNEQFF. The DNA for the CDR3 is TGTGCCAGCAGTCGAAGTCCGAGCAATGAGCAGTTCTTC.

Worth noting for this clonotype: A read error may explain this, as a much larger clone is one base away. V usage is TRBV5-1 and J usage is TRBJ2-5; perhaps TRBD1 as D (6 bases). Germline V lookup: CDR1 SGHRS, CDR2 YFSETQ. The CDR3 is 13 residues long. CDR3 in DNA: TGCACCAGCAGCTTTGGGGGCGAAGAGACCCAGTACTTC. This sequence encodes CTSSFGGEETQYF.